These T cell receptor beta chains were read from a single sample in a study of blood T cell repertoires in COVID-19. The assay was immunoSEQ multiplex PCR, and TCRdb's table has in-frame clones only and misses some. The repertoire holds some 170,000 clones, with 80% to 90% as singletons. The specimen was PBMCs or T cells enriched from blood (not recorded which). The receptor source for this set is a man in his fifties who had recovered from COVID-19. Both conserved end residues are part of each CDR3. Each record gives: J gene, clone size, V gene, D gene, CDR3 protein, CDR3 DNA. D genes are given only for firm matches. Clone sizes are given selectively: once, few, many, or a class where the clone is expanded.

j_call: TRBJ1-5; clone_size: NA; v_call: TRBV19; d_call: TRBD1; cdr3_aa: CASSIRAGGLNQPQHF; cdr3_nt: TGTGCCAGTAGTATCCGAGCAGGGGGTCTCAATCAGCCCCAGCATTTT
j_call: TRBJ1-5; clone_size: NA; v_call: TRBV6-5; d_call: NA; cdr3_aa: CASRGSQGQPQHF; cdr3_nt: TGTGCCAGCAGGGGATCACAGGGTCAGCCCCAGCATTTT
j_call: TRBJ1-1; clone_size: once; v_call: TRBV19; d_call: NA; cdr3_aa: CASSDRAALNTEAFF; cdr3_nt: TGTGCCAGTAGTGACCGAGCGGCCCTGAACACTGAAGCTTTCTTT
j_call: TRBJ2-3; clone_size: few; v_call: TRBV28; d_call: NA; cdr3_aa: CASSSPPDTQYF; cdr3_nt: TGTGCCAGCAGCTCCCCCCCTGATACGCAGTATTTT
j_call: TRBJ1-1; clone_size: NA; v_call: TRBV6-5; d_call: NA; cdr3_aa: CASSQARNTEAFF; cdr3_nt: TGTGCCAGCAGCCAGGCACGGAACACTGAAGCTTTCTTT
j_call: TRBJ2-7; clone_size: NA; v_call: TRBV6-5; d_call: TRBD1; cdr3_aa: CASGQGNEQYF; cdr3_nt: TGTGCCAGTGGACAGGGTAACGAGCAGTACTTC
j_call: TRBJ1-2; clone_size: NA; v_call: TRBV5-1; d_call: NA; cdr3_aa: CASSPGAHGYTF; cdr3_nt: TGCGCCAGCAGCCCAGGGGCTCATGGCTACACCTTC
j_call: TRBJ1-1; clone_size: once; v_call: TRBV3-1/TRBV3-2; d_call: NA; cdr3_aa: CASSRSDTLNTEAFF; cdr3_nt: TGTGCCAGCAGCCGTTCCGACACACTGAACACTGAAGCTTTCTTT
j_call: TRBJ2-3; clone_size: NA; v_call: TRBV6-1; d_call: TRBD1; cdr3_aa: CASSARGGQGGTDTQYF; cdr3_nt: TGTGCCAGCAGTGCTAGGGGCGGACAGGGAGGCACAGATACGCAGTATTTT
j_call: TRBJ2-5; clone_size: NA; v_call: TRBV11-2; d_call: NA; cdr3_aa: CASSLVAVQETQYF; cdr3_nt: TGTGCCAGCAGCTTAGTAGCAGTCCAAGAGACCCAGTACTTC
j_call: TRBJ1-6; clone_size: NA; v_call: TRBV5-1; d_call: TRBD1; cdr3_aa: CASSLETGTVGSPLHF; cdr3_nt: TGCGCCAGCAGCTTGGAGACAGGGACTGTGGGTTCACCCCTCCACTTT
j_call: TRBJ2-5; clone_size: NA; v_call: TRBV7-9; d_call: TRBD1; cdr3_aa: CASSGPGQNVATQYF; cdr3_nt: TGTGCCAGCAGCGGTCCGGGACAGAATGTGGCGACCCAGTACTTC
j_call: TRBJ2-5; clone_size: NA; v_call: TRBV7-8; d_call: NA; cdr3_aa: CASSFGRQETQYF; cdr3_nt: TGTGCCAGCAGCTTTGGCCGCCAAGAGACCCAGTACTTC
j_call: TRBJ2-7; clone_size: NA; v_call: TRBV7-7; d_call: NA; cdr3_aa: CASSPAGRSYEQYF; cdr3_nt: TGTGCTAGCAGCCCGGCGGGCAGATCCTACGAGCAGTACTTC
j_call: TRBJ1-1; clone_size: NA; v_call: TRBV19; d_call: NA; cdr3_aa: CASSTIQGIWTEAFF; cdr3_nt: TGTGCCAGTAGTACGATCCAGGGGATTTGGACTGAAGCTTTCTTT
j_call: TRBJ1-2; clone_size: NA; v_call: TRBV6-5; d_call: NA; cdr3_aa: CASSYGGGYGYTF; cdr3_nt: TGTGCCAGCAGTTACGGCGGGGGGTATGGCTACACCTTC